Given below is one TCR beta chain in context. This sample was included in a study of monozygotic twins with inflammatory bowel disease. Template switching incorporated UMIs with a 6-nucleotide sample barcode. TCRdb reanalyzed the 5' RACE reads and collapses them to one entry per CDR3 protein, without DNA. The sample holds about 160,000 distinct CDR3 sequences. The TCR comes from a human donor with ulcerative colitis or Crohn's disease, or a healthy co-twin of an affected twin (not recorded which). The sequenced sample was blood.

This chain's CDR3 is CSVADSRNEKLFF. This chain uses TRBV29-1 with TRBJ1-4; TCRdb picks TRBD1, but there is no DNA to check that call. The V gene's germline CDR1 is SQVTM and CDR2 ANQGSEA. The CDR3 spans 13 residues.